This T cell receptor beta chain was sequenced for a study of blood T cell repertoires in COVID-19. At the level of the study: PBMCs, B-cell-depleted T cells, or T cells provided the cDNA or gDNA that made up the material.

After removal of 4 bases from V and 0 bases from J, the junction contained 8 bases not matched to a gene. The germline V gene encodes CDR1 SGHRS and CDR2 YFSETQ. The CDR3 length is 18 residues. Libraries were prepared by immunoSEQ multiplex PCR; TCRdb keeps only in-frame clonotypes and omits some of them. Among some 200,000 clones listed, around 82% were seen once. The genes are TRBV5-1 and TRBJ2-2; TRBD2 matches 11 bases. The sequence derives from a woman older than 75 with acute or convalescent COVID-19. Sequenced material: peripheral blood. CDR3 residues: CASSLYRLAGTNTGELFF. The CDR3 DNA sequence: TGCGCCAGCAGCCTATACCGACTAGCGGGGACGAACACCGGGGAGCTGTTTTTT.